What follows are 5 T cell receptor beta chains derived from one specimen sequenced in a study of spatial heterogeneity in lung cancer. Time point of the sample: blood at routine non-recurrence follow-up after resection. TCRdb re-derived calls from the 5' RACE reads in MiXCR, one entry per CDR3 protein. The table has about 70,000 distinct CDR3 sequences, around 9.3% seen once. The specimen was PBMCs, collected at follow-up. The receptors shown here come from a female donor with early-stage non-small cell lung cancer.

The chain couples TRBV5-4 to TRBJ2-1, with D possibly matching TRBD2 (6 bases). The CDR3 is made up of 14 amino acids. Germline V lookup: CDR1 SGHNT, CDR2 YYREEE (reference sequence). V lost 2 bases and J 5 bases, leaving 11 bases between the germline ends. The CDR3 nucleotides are TGTGCCAGCAGCTTAAGACTAGAAAACAATGAGCAGTTCTTC. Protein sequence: CASSLRLENNEQFF.

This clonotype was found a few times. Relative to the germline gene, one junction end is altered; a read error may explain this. CDR3 loop: CASSQEPSGLPYKQYF. The CDR3 DNA reads TGTGCCAGCAGCCAAGAACCCTCGGGACTACCCTACAAGCAGTACTTC. This sequence joins TRBV3-1 and TRBJ2-7; 7 positions agree with TRBD2. The CDR3 sequence is 16 residues long. Germline assignment: CDR1 LGHDT and CDR2 YNNKEL (reference sequence).

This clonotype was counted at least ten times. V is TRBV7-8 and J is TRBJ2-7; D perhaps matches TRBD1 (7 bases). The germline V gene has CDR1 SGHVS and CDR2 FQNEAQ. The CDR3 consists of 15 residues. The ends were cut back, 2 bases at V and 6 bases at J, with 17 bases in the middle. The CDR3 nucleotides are TGTGCCAGCAGCTTACCTCCAGGGGGGTATACCGAGCAGTACTTC. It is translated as CASSLPPGGYTEQYF.

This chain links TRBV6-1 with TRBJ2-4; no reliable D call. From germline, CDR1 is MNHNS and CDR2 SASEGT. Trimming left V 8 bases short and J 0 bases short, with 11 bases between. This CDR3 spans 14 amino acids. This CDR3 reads CASARISAKNIQYF. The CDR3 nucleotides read TGTGCCAGCGCGCGAATTTCAGCCAAAAACATTCAGTACTTC.

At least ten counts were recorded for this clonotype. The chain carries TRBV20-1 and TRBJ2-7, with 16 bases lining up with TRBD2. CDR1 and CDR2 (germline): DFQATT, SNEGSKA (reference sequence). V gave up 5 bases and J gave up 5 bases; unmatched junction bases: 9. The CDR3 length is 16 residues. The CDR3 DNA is TGCAGTGCTCCTCCGGGACTAGCGGGAGGGCCTCACGAGCAGTACTTC. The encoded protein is CSAPPGLAGGPHEQYF.